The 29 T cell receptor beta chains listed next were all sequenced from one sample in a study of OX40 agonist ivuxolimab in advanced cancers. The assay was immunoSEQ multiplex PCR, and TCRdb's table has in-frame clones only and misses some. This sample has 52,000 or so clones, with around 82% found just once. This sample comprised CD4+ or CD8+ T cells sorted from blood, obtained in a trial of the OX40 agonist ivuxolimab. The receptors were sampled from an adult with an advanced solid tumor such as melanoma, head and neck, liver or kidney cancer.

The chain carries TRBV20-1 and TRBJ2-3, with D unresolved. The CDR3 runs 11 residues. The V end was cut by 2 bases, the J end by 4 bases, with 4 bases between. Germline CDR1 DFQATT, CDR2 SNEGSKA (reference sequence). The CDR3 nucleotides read TGCAGTGCTAGATTACCAGATACGCAGTATTTT. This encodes CSARLPDTQYF.

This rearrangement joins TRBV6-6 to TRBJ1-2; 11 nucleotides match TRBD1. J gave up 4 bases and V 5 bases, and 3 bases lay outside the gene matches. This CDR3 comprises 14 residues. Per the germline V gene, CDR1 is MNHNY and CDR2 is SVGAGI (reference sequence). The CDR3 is CASSPDRGLYGYTF. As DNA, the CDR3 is TGTGCCAGCAGTCCGGACAGGGGGCTCTATGGCTACACCTTC.

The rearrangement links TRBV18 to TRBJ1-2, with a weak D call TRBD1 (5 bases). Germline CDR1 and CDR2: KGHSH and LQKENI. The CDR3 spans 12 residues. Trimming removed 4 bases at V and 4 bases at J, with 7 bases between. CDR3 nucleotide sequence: TGTGCCAGCTCACTCGACAGCTATGGCTACACCTTC. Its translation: CASSLDSYGYTF.

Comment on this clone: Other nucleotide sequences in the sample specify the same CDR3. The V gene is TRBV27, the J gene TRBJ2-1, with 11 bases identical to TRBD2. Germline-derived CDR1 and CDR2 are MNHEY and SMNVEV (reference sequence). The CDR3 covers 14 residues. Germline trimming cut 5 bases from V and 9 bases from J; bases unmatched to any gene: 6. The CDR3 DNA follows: TGTGCCAGCAGTCTAGCGGGAGGTCTGGGTGAGCAGTTCTTC. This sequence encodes CASSLAGGLGEQFF.

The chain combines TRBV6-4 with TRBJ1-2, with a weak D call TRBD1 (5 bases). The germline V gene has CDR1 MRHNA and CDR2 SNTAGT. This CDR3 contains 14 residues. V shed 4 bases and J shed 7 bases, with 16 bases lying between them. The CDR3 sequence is CASSALLGQGGYTF. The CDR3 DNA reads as TGTGCCAGCAGTGCCCTGTTGGGGCAGGGTGGCTACACCTTC.

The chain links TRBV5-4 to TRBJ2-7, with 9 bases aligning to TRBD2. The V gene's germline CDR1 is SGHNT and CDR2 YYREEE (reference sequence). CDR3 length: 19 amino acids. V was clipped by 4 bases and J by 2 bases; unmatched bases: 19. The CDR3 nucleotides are TGTGCCAGCAGCCGGGACCATCACCAGGCGGGAGGGTTCACCTACGAGCAGTACTTC. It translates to CASSRDHHQAGGFTYEQYF.

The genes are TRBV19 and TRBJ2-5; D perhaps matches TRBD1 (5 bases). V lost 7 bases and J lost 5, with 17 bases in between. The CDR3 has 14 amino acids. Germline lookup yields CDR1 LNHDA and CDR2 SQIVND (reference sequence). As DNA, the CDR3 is TGTGCCAGTACCCAGGGTGGCATGGAGGAGACCCAGTACTTC. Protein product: CASTQGGMEETQYF. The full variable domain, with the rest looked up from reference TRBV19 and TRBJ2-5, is DGGITQSPKYLFRKEGQNVTLSCEQNLNHDAMYWYRQDPGQGLRLIYYSQIVNDFQKGDIAEGYSVSREKKESFPLTVTSAQKNPTAFYLCASTQGGMEETQYFGPGTRLLVL.

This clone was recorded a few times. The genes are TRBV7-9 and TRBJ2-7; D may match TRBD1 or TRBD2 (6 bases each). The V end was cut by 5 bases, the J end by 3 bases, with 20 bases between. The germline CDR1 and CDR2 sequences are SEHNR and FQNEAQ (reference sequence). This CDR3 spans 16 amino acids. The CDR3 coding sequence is TGTGCCAGCAGCCCAAGGGGGGCGCCCAATTACTACGAGCAGTACTTC. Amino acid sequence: CASSPRGAPNYYEQYF.

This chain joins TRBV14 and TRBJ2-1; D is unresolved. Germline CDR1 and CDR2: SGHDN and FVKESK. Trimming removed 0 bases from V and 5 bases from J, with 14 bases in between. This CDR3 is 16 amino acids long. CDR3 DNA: TGTGCCAGCAGCCAAGATAACTGGCGATCGGACAATGAGCAGTTCTTC. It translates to CASSQDNWRSDNEQFF.

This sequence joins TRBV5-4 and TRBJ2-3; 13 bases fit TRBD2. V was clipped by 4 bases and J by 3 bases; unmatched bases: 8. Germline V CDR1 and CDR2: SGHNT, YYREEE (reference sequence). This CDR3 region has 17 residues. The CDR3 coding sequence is TGTGCCAGCAGCCCCGGACTAGCGGGAGAGGGGACAGATACGCAGTATTTT. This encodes CASSPGLAGEGTDTQYF.

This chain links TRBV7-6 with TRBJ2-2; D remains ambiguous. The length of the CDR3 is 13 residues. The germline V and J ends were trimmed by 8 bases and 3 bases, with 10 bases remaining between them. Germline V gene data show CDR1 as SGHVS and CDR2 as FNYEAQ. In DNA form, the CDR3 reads TGTGCCAGCGGGTCGGAGTACACCGGGGAGCTGTTTTTT. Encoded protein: CASGSEYTGELFF.

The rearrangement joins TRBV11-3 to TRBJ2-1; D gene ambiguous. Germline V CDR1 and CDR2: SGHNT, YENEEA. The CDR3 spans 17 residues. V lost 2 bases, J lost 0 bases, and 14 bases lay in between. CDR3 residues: CASSLYPGSNSYNEQFF. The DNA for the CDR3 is TGTGCCAGCAGCTTATACCCAGGAAGTAACTCCTACAATGAGCAGTTCTTC. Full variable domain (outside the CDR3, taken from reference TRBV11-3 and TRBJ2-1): EAGVVQSPRYKIIEKKQPVAFWCNPISGHNTLYWYLQNLGQGPELLIRYENEEAVDDSQLPKDRFSAERLKGVDSTLKIQPAELGDSAVYLCASSLYPGSNSYNEQFFGPGTRLTVL.

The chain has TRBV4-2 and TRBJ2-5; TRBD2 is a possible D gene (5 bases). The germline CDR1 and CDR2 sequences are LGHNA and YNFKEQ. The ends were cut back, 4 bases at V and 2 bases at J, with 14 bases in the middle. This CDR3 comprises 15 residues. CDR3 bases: TGTGCCAGCAGCCGCGAGTCCGGACTGCAAGAGACCCAGTACTTC. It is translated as CASSRESGLQETQYF.

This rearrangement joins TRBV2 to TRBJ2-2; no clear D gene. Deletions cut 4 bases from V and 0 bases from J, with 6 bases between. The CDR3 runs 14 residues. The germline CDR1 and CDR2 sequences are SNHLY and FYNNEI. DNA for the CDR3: TGTGCCAGCAGTGCGTCACCGAACACCGGGGAGCTGTTTTTT. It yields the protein CASSASPNTGELFF.

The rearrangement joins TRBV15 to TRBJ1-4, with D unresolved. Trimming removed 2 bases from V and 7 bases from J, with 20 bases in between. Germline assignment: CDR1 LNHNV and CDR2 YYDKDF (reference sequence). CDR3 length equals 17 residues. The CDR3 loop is CATSRPIGVAAREKLFF. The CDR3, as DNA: TGTGCCACCAGCAGACCAATCGGCGTGGCTGCTCGTGAAAAACTGTTTTTT.

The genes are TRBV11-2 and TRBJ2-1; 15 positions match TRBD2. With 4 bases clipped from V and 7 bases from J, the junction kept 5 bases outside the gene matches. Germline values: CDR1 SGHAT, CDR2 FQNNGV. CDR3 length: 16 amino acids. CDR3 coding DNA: TGTGCCAGCAGCTCGGGACTAGCGGGAGGAGGTAATGAGCAGTTCTTC. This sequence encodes CASSSGLAGGGNEQFF. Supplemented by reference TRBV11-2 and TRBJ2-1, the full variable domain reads EAGVAQSPRYKIIEKRQSVAFWCNPISGHATLYWYQQILGQGPKLLIQFQNNGVVDDSQLPKDRFSAERLKGVDSTLKIQPAKLEDSAVYLCASSSGLAGGGNEQFFGPGTRLTVL.

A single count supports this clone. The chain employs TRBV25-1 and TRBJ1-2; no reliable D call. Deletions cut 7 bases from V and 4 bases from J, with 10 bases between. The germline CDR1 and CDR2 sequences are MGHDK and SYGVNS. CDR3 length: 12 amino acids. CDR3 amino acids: CASKDGGYGYTF. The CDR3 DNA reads TGTGCCAGCAAGGACGGAGGCTATGGCTACACCTTC.

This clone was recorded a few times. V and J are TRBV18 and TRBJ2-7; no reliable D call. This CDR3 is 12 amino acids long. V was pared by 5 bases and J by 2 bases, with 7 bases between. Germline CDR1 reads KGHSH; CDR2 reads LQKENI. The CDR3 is CASSLSPYEQYF. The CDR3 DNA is TGTGCCAGCTCATTAAGCCCCTACGAGCAGTACTTC.

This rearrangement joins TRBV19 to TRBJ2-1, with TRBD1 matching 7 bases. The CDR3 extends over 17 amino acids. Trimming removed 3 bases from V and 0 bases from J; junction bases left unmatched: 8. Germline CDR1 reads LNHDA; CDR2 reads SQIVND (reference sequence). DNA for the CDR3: TGTGCCAGTAGTATTACAGGGGCCACTAGCTCCTACAATGAGCAGTTCTTC. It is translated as CASSITGATSSYNEQFF.

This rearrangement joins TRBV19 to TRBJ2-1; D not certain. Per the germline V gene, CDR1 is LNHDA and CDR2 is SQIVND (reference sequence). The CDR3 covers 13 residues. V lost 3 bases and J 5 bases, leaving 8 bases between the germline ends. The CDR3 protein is CASSIGYNNEQFF. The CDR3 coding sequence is TGTGCCAGTAGTATCGGCTACAACAATGAGCAGTTCTTC.

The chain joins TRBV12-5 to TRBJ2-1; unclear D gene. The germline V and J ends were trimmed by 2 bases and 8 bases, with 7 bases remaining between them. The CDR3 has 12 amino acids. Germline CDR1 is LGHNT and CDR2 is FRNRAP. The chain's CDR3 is CASGLFGDEQFF. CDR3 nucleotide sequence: TGTGCTAGTGGTTTGTTCGGTGATGAGCAGTTCTTC. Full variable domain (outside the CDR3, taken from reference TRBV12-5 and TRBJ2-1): DARVTQTPRHKVTEMGQEVTMRCQPILGHNTVFWYRQTMMQGLELLAYFRNRAPLDDSGMPKDRFSAEMPDATLATLKIQPSEPRDSAVYFCASGLFGDEQFFGPGTRLTVL.

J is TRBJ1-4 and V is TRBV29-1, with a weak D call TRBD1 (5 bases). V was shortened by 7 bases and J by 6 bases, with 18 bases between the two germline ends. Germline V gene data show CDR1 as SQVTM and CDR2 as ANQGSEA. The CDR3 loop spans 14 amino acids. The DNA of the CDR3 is TGCAGCGCCTTGCGGGGGGGGGTGGATGAAAAACTGTTTTTT. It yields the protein CSALRGGVDEKLFF.

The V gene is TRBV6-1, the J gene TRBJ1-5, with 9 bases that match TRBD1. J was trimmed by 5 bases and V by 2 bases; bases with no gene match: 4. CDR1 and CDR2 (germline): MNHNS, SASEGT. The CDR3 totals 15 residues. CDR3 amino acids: CASSERGQGYQPQHF. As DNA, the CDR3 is TGTGCCAGCAGTGAAAGGGGACAGGGATATCAGCCCCAGCATTTT.

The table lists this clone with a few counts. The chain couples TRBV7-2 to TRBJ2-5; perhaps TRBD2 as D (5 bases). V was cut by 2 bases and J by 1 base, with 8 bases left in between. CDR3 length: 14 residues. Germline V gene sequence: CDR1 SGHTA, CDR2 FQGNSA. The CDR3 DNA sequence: TGTGCCAGCAGCTTAAGCGGATTCCAAGAGACCCAGTACTTC. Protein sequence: CASSLSGFQETQYF.

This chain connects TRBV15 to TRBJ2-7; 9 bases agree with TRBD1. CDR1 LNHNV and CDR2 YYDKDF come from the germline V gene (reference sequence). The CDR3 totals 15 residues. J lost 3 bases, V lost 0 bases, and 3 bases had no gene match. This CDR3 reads CATSRDGQGNYEQYF. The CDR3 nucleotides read TGTGCCACCAGCAGAGACGGACAGGGGAACTACGAGCAGTACTTC. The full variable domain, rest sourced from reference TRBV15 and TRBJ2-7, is DAMVIQNPRYQVTQFGKPVTLSCSQTLNHNVMYWYQQKSSQAPKLLFHYYDKDFNNEADTPDNFQSRRPNTSFCFLDIRSPGLGDTAMYLCATSRDGQGNYEQYFGPGTRLTVT.

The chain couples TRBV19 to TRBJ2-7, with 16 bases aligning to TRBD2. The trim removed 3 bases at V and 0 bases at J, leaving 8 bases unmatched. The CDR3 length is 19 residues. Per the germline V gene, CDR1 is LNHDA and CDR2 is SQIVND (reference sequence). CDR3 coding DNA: TGTGCCAGTAGTATCCACCTGGGACTAGCGGGAGGGAGCTCCTACGAGCAGTACTTC. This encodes CASSIHLGLAGGSSYEQYF.

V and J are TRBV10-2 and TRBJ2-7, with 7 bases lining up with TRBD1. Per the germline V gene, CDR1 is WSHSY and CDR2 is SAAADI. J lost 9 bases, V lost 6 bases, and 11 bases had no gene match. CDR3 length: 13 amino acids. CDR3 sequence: CASRELDRAGQYF. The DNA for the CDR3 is TGCGCCAGCAGGGAGCTAGACAGGGCCGGGCAGTACTTC.

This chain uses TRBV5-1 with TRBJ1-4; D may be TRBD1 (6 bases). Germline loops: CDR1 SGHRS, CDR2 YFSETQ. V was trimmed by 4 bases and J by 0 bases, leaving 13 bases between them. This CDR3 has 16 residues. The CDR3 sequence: CASSIVQGATNEKLFF. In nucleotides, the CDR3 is TGCGCCAGCAGCATTGTACAGGGTGCAACTAATGAAAAACTGTTTTTT.

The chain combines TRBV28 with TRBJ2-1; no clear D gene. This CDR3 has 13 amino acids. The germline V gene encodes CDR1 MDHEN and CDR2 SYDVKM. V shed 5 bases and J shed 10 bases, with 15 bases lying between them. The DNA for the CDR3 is TGTGCCAGCAGTAGAGTAGTGGGCTACGAGCAGTTCTTC. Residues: CASSRVVGYEQFF. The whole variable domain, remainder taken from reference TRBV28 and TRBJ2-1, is DVKVTQSSRYLVKRTGEKVFLECVQDMDHENMFWYRQDPGLGLRLIYFSYDVKMKEKGDIPEGYSVSREKKERFSLILESASTNQTSMYLCASSRVVGYEQFFGPGTRLTVL.